Below, 15 T cell receptor beta chains from the same sample are listed, as sequenced in a study of blood T cells in healthy people across ages. Primers used in a second PCR of about 7 to 12 cycles were a sample-barcoded 5' primer and a J-beta primer mix. TCRdb reprocessed the 5' RACE reads via MiXCR and lists one record per CDR3 protein. The sample has hundreds of thousands of distinct CDR3 sequences, around a fifth seen once. The sample comprised blood. The origin of the receptors is a man aged 65 to 85 in good health.

This clonotype was found a few times. The CDR3 nucleotides read TGCGCCAGCAGCTCGGGACTAGCGGGATCGGGCACAGATACGCAGTATTTT. Protein sequence: CASSSGLAGSGTDTQYF. This chain connects TRBV5-1 to TRBJ2-3; 13 nucleotides align to TRBD2. The germline gives CDR1 SGHRS, CDR2 YFSETQ. J lost 1 base, V lost 3 bases, and 5 bases had no gene match. This CDR3 comprises 17 residues.

This clonotype has ten or more counts. The CDR3 here is CATSDLGQGGTDTQYF. CDR3 DNA: TGTGCCACCAGTGATTTGGGACAGGGGGGCACAGATACGCAGTATTTT. V gene TRBV24-1 combines with J gene TRBJ2-3; TRBD1 matches at 10 bases. CDR3 size: 16 residues. Germline V gene sequence: CDR1 KGHDR, CDR2 SFDVKD. V dropped 0 bases and J dropped 1; count of bases not matched to a gene: 0.

This clonotype was observed a few times. The V and J genes are TRBV20-1 and TRBJ2-1; D perhaps matches TRBD1 (5 bases). Germline V lookup: CDR1 DFQATT, CDR2 SNEGSKA (reference sequence). The CDR3 spans 14 residues. Trimming pared 0 bases from V and 8 bases from J, leaving 14 bases between. The CDR3 spells CSARESGKLDEQFF. Written as DNA, the CDR3 is TGCAGTGCTAGAGAGTCAGGGAAACTCGATGAGCAGTTCTTC.

This clonotype was recorded a few times. One end of the junction is discordant with germline, which a read error may explain. This chain joins TRBV6-5 and TRBJ1-4; the D gene is possibly TRBD1 (6 bases). The germline CDR1 and CDR2 sequences are MNHEY and SVGAGI. There are 15 residues in the CDR3. CDR3 nucleotides: TGTGCCAGCAGTTATGGCTGGGGACAAAGTGAAAAACTGCTTTTT. Translating gives CASSYGWGQSEKLLF.

The J gene is TRBJ2-4, the V gene TRBV5-1; TRBD1 agrees at 7 bases. Germline values: CDR1 SGHRS, CDR2 YFSETQ. With V trimmed by 2 bases and J by 0 bases, 5 bases remained unmatched. The CDR3 is made up of 16 amino acids. The CDR3 bases are TGCGCCAGCAGCTTAGACAGGGCTATAGCCAAAAACATTCAGTACTTC. Translation gives CASSLDRAIAKNIQYF.

About this clonotype itself: Without the conserved terminal phenylalanine or tryptophan, this CDR3 likely stems from a read error. The CDR3 loop reads CSAPTVGETQYL. Here the CDR3 DNA reads TGCAGTGCCCCGACAGTTGGAGAGACCCAGTACCTC. V is TRBV20-1 and J is TRBJ2-1; D perhaps matches TRBD1 (5 bases). The J call is uncertain, as TRBJ2-5 better fits the DNA end. The CDR3 is made up of 12 amino acids. In germline, CDR1 is DFQATT, CDR2 SNEGSKA (reference sequence).

J is TRBJ1-3 and V is TRBV30; TRBD1 might be the D (5 bases). Per the germline V gene, CDR1 is GTSNPN and CDR2 is SVGIG (reference sequence). CDR3 length equals 14 residues. V was pared by 6 bases and J by 0 bases, with 12 bases between. For the CDR3, the DNA is TGTGCCTGTACCATCGACAGCTCTGGAAACACCATATATTTT. Amino acids: CACTIDSSGNTIYF.

V usage is TRBV20-1 and J usage is TRBJ2-3, with TRBD2 matching 12 bases. The germline V gene has CDR1 DFQATT and CDR2 SNEGSKA (reference sequence). V dropped 0 bases and J dropped 4; count of bases not matched to a gene: 11. The CDR3 sequence is 18 residues long. CDR3 region: CSARDLLAGGFGADTQYF. The CDR3 region has the DNA TGCAGTGCTAGAGATCTTCTAGCGGGAGGGTTCGGAGCAGATACGCAGTATTTT.

This clonotype occurred many times. This chain links TRBV7-9 with TRBJ2-1, with 13 positions matching TRBD2. V lost 5 bases and J lost 7; bases outside the gene matches: 11. Germline CDR1 reads SEHNR; CDR2 reads FQNEAQ (reference sequence). This CDR3 region has 17 residues. The CDR3 loop reads CASSRPGLAGSGNEQFF. CDR3 coding DNA: TGTGCCAGCAGCCGACCGGGACTAGCGGGATCGGGGAATGAGCAGTTCTTC.

The rearrangement links TRBV29-1 to TRBJ2-3; tentatively, D is TRBD2 (5 bases). The CDR3 has 13 residues. Germline V gene sequence: CDR1 SQVTM, CDR2 ANQGSEA. V was shortened by 5 bases and J by 1 base, with 10 bases between the two germline ends. The CDR3 is CSVTSEGTDTQYF. The CDR3 DNA sequence: TGCAGCGTTACTTCGGAGGGCACAGATACGCAGTATTTT.

The V gene is TRBV30, the J gene TRBJ2-3, with TRBD2 matching over 7 bases. The CDR3 runs to 15 residues. Germline trimming cut 1 base from V and 2 bases from J; bases unmatched to any gene: 6. Germline CDR1 reads GTSNPN; CDR2 reads SVGIG (reference sequence). CDR3 sequence: CAWSALSGSTDTQYF. As DNA, the CDR3 is TGTGCCTGGAGTGCTCTTAGCGGGTCCACAGATACGCAGTATTTT.

In regard to this clonotype: A much larger clone lies one base from this, so it may be a read error. This rearrangement joins TRBV7-3 to TRBJ2-5, with 12 bases lining up with TRBD2. The CDR3 is made up of 15 amino acids. Germline lookup yields CDR1 SGHTA and CDR2 FQGTGA. CDR3 nucleotide sequence: TGTGCCAGCAGCTTAGGACTAGCGGGGCAAGAGGCCCAGTACTTC. Protein product: CASSLGLAGQEAQYF.

This clonotype was picked up a small number of times. The chain links TRBV20-1 to TRBJ2-5; no reliable D call. Germline assignment: CDR1 DFQATT and CDR2 SNEGSKA (reference sequence). V shed 7 bases and J shed 0 bases, with 9 bases lying between them. The CDR3 spans 12 residues. The CDR3 coding sequence is TGCAGTGTTACGAATAACCAAGAGACCCAGTACTTC. It is translated as CSVTNNQETQYF.

V gene TRBV5-1 combines with J gene TRBJ2-2, with 7 bases fitting TRBD2. V dropped 4 bases and J dropped 5; count of bases not matched to a gene: 11. The CDR3 runs 16 residues. CDR1 and CDR2 (germline): SGHRS, YFSETQ. The CDR3 is CASSLAGVLRTGELFF. As DNA, the CDR3 is TGCGCCAGCAGCCTCGCGGGAGTCCTGCGGACCGGGGAGCTGTTTTTT.

The J gene is TRBJ2-4, the V gene TRBV7-2; D is unclear. The germline V gene has CDR1 SGHTA and CDR2 FQGNSA. The V end lost 2 bases, the J end lost 8 bases, and 13 bases lay between the germline ends. The CDR3 runs to 14 residues. This CDR3 reads CASSLSRASHIQYF. CDR3 nucleotides: TGTGCCAGCAGCTTATCGAGAGCATCCCACATTCAGTACTTC.